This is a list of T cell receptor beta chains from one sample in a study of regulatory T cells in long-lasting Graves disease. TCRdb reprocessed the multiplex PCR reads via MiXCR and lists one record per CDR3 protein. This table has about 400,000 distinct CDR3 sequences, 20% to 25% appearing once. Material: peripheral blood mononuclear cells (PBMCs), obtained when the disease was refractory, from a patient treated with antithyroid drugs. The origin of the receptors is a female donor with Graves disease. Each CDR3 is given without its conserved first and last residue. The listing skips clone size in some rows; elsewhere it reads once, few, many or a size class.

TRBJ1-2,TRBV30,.,AWFFSYGYT
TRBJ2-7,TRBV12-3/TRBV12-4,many,ASSTRATGTSDYEQY
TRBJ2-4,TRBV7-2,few,ASSIGRGLRNIQY
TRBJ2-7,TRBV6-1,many,ASTAGGDEQY
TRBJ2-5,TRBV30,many,ASYSGKETQY
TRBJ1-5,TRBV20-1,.,SARARGGTQPQH
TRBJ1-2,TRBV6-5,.,ASSYPGRDYGYT
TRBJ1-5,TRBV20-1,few,SARDPASNQPQH
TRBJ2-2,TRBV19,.,ASRPAGLQNTGELF
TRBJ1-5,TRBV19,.,ASSIRTKNQPQH
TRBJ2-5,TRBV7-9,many,ASRGQEETQY
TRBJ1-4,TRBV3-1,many,ASSQDEEKLF
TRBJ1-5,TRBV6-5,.,ASSFPATGGGSQPQH
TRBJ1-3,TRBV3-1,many,ASSQGVMAGNTIY
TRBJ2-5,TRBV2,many,ATDRGRETQY
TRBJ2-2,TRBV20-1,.,SARKGGTNTGELF
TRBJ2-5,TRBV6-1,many,ASRIGVTQY
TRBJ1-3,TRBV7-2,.,ASSWTDSGNTIY
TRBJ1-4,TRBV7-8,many,ASSLSEVVGEKLF
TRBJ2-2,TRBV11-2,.,ASRVTGLGNTGELF
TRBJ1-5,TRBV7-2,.,ASSQGQGISPSI
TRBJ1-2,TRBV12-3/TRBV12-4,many,ASSLSGNGYT
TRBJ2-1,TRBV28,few,ASSPARISSLSSSYNEQF
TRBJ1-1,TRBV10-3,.,AFSESAGSVSTEAF
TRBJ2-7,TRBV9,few,ASSVGGAPYEQY
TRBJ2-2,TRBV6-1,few,ASSESEREDGELF
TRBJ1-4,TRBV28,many,ASQGGFIEKLF
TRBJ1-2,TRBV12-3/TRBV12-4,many,ASSLAPGAGGYT
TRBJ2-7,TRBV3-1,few,ASSQGPGLAHEQY
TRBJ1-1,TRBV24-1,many,ATSAAAGTEAF